Below, 13 T cell receptor beta chains from the same sample are listed, as sequenced in a study of Ad26.COV2.S vaccination and SARS-CoV-2 variants. Clones were sequenced by immunoSEQ multiplex PCR, and TCRdb holds only the in-frame ones, with some missing. The profile covers roughly 410,000 clones, with about four fifths appearing a single time and about 8% taken by the ten largest. Treatment here: about 20 received Ad26.COV2.S at low or high dose, single or two shots; a few received placebo; per-sample allocation not given. Day 63 after the first vaccine or placebo injection was the time point for sampling. The sample here was peripheral blood, taken in a trial of Ad26.COV2.S vaccine versus placebo. These receptors were collected from a person between 18 and 65 years old who received the Ad26.COV2.S COVID-19 vaccine or a placebo.

V gene TRBV6-2 or TRBV6-3 combines with J gene TRBJ2-5; TRBD2 matches 10 bases. The CDR3 totals 14 residues. V lost 1 base and J lost 5; bases outside the gene matches: 1. CDR1 and CDR2 from the germline V gene are MNHEY and SVGEGT. CDR3 region: CASSYYSGGETQYF. CDR3 bases: TGTGCCAGCAGTTACTATAGCGGGGGGGAGACCCAGTACTTC.

The genes are TRBV27 and TRBJ2-1, with TRBD2 as a possible D gene (5 bases). There are 14 residues in the CDR3. V lost 7 bases and J 7 bases, leaving 17 bases between the germline ends. Germline-derived CDR1 and CDR2 are MNHEY and SMNVEV (reference sequence). CDR3 coding DNA: TGTGCCAGCACCTTGCTAGCAGGTAATAATGAGCAGTTCTTC. It translates to CASTLLAGNNEQFF.

This clone was picked up one time. The chain carries TRBV7-2 and TRBJ1-2; D unresolved. The CDR3 runs 13 residues. Trimming removed 10 bases from V and 3 bases from J, with 15 bases in between. Germline assignment: CDR1 SGHTA and CDR2 FQGNSA. The CDR3 DNA sequence: TGTGCCACCTACTCCTCTAGTGACTATGGCTACACCTTC. Its translation: CATYSSSDYGYTF.

The chain employs TRBV4-1 and TRBJ2-3; D possibly corresponds to TRBD2 (6 bases). CDR1 and CDR2 from the germline V gene are MGHRA and YSYEKL. Trimming cost V 4 bases and J 1 base, with 21 bases left between them. This CDR3 comprises 18 residues. CDR3 sequence: CASSRTPLAMSGTDTQYF. The CDR3 nucleotides are TGCGCCAGCAGCCGGACCCCCCTAGCGATGTCTGGCACAGATACGCAGTATTTT.

The gene calls are TRBV29-1 and TRBJ2-1; 10 bases agree with TRBD2. Unmatched junction bases numbered 1, after V lost 1 base and J lost 4 bases. Germline V gene sequence: CDR1 SQVTM, CDR2 ANQGSEA. CDR3 length equals 14 residues. CDR3 nucleotides: TGCAGCGTTGAAGGGACTAGCGGTTACAATGAGCAGTTCTTC. Encoded protein: CSVEGTSGYNEQFF.

The chain combines TRBV9 with TRBJ2-7, with TRBD1 matching 8 bases. The CDR3 is 14 amino acids. Per the germline V gene, CDR1 is SGDLS and CDR2 is YYNGEE. J gave up 3 bases and V 4 bases, and 6 bases lay outside the gene matches. Here the CDR3 DNA reads TGTGCCAGCAGCTTCCGGACAGGGCACTACGAGCAGTACTTC. The encoded protein is CASSFRTGHYEQYF.

V usage is TRBV19 and J usage is TRBJ1-5; 7 nucleotides align to TRBD1. Germline V gives CDR1 LNHDA, CDR2 SQIVND (reference sequence). The CDR3 consists of 17 residues. Trimming removed 4 bases from V and 2 bases from J; junction bases left unmatched: 11. CDR3 sequence: CASSTLNRGWGNQPQHF. The DNA for the CDR3 is TGTGCCAGTAGTACCCTTAACAGGGGATGGGGCAATCAGCCCCAGCATTTT.

This clone was found a few times. The chain has TRBV2 and TRBJ2-7, with D possibly being TRBD1 (6 bases). Germline lookup yields CDR1 SNHLY and CDR2 FYNNEI. The CDR3 covers 11 residues. V was trimmed by 2 bases and J by 7 bases, leaving 6 bases between them. As DNA, the CDR3 is TGTGCCAGCAGTGAAACAGGGGAGCAGTACTTC. This codes for CASSETGEQYF.

The rearrangement joins TRBV2 to TRBJ1-1, with 8 bases aligning to TRBD1. Looked up from germline, CDR1 is SNHLY and CDR2 is FYNNEI. Trimming took 8 bases from V and 10 from J; bases not matched to a gene: 9. CDR3 length: 12 residues. CDR3 region: CASAPWTGTAFF. Written as DNA, the CDR3 is TGTGCCAGCGCCCCATGGACAGGGACAGCTTTCTTT.

This clone was picked up one time. The gene calls are TRBV18 and TRBJ2-7; TRBD2 agrees at 16 bases. Unmatched junction bases numbered 8, after V lost 2 bases and J lost 7 bases. Germline V gene sequence: CDR1 KGHSH, CDR2 LQKENI. The CDR3 has 17 residues. The CDR3: CASSPTGLAGGLQEQYF. DNA of the CDR3: TGTGCCAGCTCACCAACGGGACTAGCGGGAGGGCTTCAGGAGCAGTACTTC.

The chain links TRBV27 to TRBJ2-3, with 7 bases aligning to TRBD2. This CDR3 is 16 amino acids long. The germline V gene has CDR1 MNHEY and CDR2 SMNVEV (reference sequence). Losses at the gene ends were 1 base for V and 2 bases for J; bases not matched to a gene: 6. The CDR3 sequence: CASSLYLADITDTQYF. CDR3 coding DNA: TGTGCCAGCAGTTTATATCTAGCGGATATCACAGATACGCAGTATTTT.

The rearrangement links TRBV25-1 to TRBJ2-5; TRBD1 is a possible D gene (5 bases). The germline gives CDR1 MGHDK, CDR2 SYGVNS. The CDR3 spans 13 residues. V was cut by 4 bases and J by 4 bases, with 10 bases left in between. Here the CDR3 DNA reads TGTGCCAGCAGTGCACTCCAGGGAGAGACCCAGTACTTC. It is translated as CASSALQGETQYF.

The chain joins TRBV7-3 to TRBJ2-2, with D maybe TRBD1 (6 bases). The CDR3 extends over 14 amino acids. The germline gives CDR1 SGHTA, CDR2 FQGTGA. V was clipped by 1 base and J by 7 bases, with 10 bases between them. CDR3 loop: CASSLRQAGGELFF. The CDR3 DNA is TGTGCCAGCAGCTTAAGACAGGCAGGCGGGGAGCTGTTTTTT.